The sequence of this T cell receptor (beta chain) was determined in a study of blood T cell repertoires in COVID-19 (dated by TCRdb to 2018 to 2020). In terms of the full investigation: Collaborator samples came from the United States, Italy and Spain and covered acute and convalescent phases of COVID-19. The samples were drawn from the first 160 participants of the ongoing ImmuneRACE study and from some 1,300 subjects provided by 6 global collaborators. Where available, HLA class I and class II types were obtained from metadata supplied by the sample provider rather than from assay-based typing. Nearly every sample came with metadata listing a de-identified subject ID, COVID-19 status, age in years and sex. A freely available public database, intended as a resource for researchers studying the immune response to SARS-CoV-2, is where the repertoires were released. The prospective study material was composed of cDNA or gDNA derived from T cells, B-cell-depleted T cells, or PBMCs. The dataset comprised deeply sampled blood TCRbeta repertoires from subjects exposed to, actively infected with, or recovered from COVID-19. What the research found in general, with its limitations: How much clinical and demographic metadata was included differed by source and by participant, and the metadata was provided uncurated.

TCRbeta CDR3 regions were amplified from genomic DNA using the immunoSEQ Assay, a bias-controlled multiplex PCR. Under the source paper's analysis protocol: Within the assay, amplification of reference gene primers was used to estimate how many nucleated cells each sample contained. To quantify the absolute abundance of each unique TCRbeta CDR3 rearrangement, sequence reads were collapsed and filtered. Productive Simpson clonality was computed per sample as the square root of Simpson's diversity index over productive rearrangements. TCRdb took this table from immuneACCESS and kept in-frame rearrangements with V and J called. Such tables lack part of the clones; where checked against another copy, unresolved V genes explain under half of the gap, and the rest is unexplained. V, J and clone size derive from that table, while D and trimming were established from the DNA sequence. In all, the sample holds fewer than 500,000 clones, and over 65% of those were seen once. More than 0.95% of the sample is in the top ten clones.

Collaborating institutions collected whole blood in K2EDTA tubes following their own protocols. Collaborator samples were shipped for TCRbeta analysis as frozen whole blood, isolated PBMCs, or DNA extracted from either sample type. On this clone itself: Its target antigen remains unknown. No base qualities exist here, and no much larger clone lies one base off it. This sample includes further DNA sequences coding for the same CDR3.

Unmatched junction bases come to 5, with V trimmed by 2 bases and J by 8 bases. The CDR3 runs 13 amino acids, cysteine and phenylalanine included. The DNA shown is the 39-base CDR3, in frame from base 1. From the germline V gene, CDR1 is MNHEY and CDR2 is SVGAGI. This receptor was taken from a human donor with acute or convalescent COVID-19. The donor label of this sample is uncertain. The chain is assembled from TRBV6-5 and TRBJ1-2, with 7 bases matching TRBD1. Sequencing was carried out using peripheral blood. Read as DNA, the sequence is TGTGCCAGCAGTTACGAAGGGGGCGACGGCTACACCTTC. Translated, this gives CASSYEGGDGYTF.